The 3 T cell receptor beta chains below come from one sample, sequenced in a study of naive and memory T cell subsets. Points from the study as a whole: Naive repertoires, especially CD8, held a few larger clonotypes, possibly memory cells re-expressing CD45RA.

An equimolar mix of two oligonucleotides served as the beta constant-region primer for TRBC1 and TRBC2. The ligated cDNA underwent four PCR rounds using SP2 and nested alpha and beta constant-region primers. TCRdb independently ran MiXCR on the UMI-ligation and nested PCR reads; one entry per CDR3 protein. Found here are 150,000 or so distinct CDR3 sequences, roughly 22% of them singletons; the top ten hold 0.11%. The antigens for these receptors are not known. The sample was naive CD4+ T cells from blood. These receptors all come from a human donor in good health.

For the CDR3, the DNA is TGTGCCAGCAGTCCCCATGGGGGCAATGAGCAGTTCTTC. Encoded protein: CASSPHGGNEQFF. V usage is TRBV25-1 and J usage is TRBJ2-1; tentatively, D is TRBD1 or TRBD2 (5 bases each). This CDR3 region has 13 residues. The germline V gene has CDR1 MGHDK and CDR2 SYGVNS. V lost 5 bases and J lost 6, with 11 bases in between.

The rearrangement uses TRBV7-2 and TRBJ2-5; 9 nucleotides match TRBD2. The CDR3 consists of 16 residues. Germline trimming cut 5 bases from V and 6 bases from J; bases unmatched to any gene: 13. Germline CDR1 and CDR2: SGHTA and FQGNSA. CDR3 region: CASSPNRGRAVQTQYF. In DNA, the CDR3 is TGTGCCAGCAGCCCGAACCGCGGGAGGGCCGTGCAGACCCAGTACTTC.

This chain joins TRBV24-1 and TRBJ2-1, with 14 positions matching TRBD2. The CDR3 covers 17 residues. Germline values: CDR1 KGHDR, CDR2 SFDVKD. With V trimmed by 4 bases and J by 9 bases, 10 bases remained unmatched. CDR3 protein: CATSDPGTSGRRGEQFF. Here the CDR3 DNA reads TGTGCCACCAGTGACCCCGGGACTAGCGGGAGACGGGGTGAGCAGTTCTTC.